This T cell receptor (beta chain) is from a study of shared clonotypes between healthy human individuals (dated by TCRdb to 2018 to 2020). Context from the whole study: The cohort included a few men and a couple of women between 18 and 49 years of age. To increase sequencing depth and limit assay-specific biases, TCR repertoire library preparation and sequencing were carried out by different laboratories using diverse techniques. For each donor, CD4 naive and CD4 memory were each run on three plates, CD8 naive on two plates, and CD8 memory on one plate. Per donor, leukapheresis produced somewhere between about 0.9 and 9.5 billion PBMCs. To estimate repertoire size and how much clonotype sharing occurs between individuals, the study deeply sequenced the blood TCR repertoires of roughly 5 healthy adults. The investigation overall reported the following: Pairwise subsampling indicated that sequencing depth was expected to affect the degree of clonotype sharing among donors. Across a handful of donors, approximately 4.9% of naive CD4, around 3.5% of naive CD8, about 2.3% of memory CD4, and about 0.4% of memory CD8 clonotypes were shared. Because the study included a small number of donors, the genetic and exposure-history diversity represented was limited. Rarefaction of sorted-subset datasets indicated incomplete sequencing despite the large sequencing depth. Sampling was restricted to blood, and TCR repertoires in tissue are likely to differ from TCR repertoires in blood. Larger estimated clonotype richness was generally found for naive subsets than for memory subsets. Compared with non-shared clonotypes, the clonotypes found in all four sorted-subset donors had higher generation probabilities.

Healthy HIV-negative adults with no recently reported acute infections or vaccinations were included as donors. Every donor was a Caucasian adult residing in Nashville, Tennessee, USA. CD4+ T cells were enriched by magnetic negative selection; naive cells were then positively selected on CD45RA, and the negative fraction formed the memory subset. Blood was collected by leukapheresis, and PBMCs were isolated by Ficoll-Histopaque density gradient centrifugation and then cryopreserved in liquid nitrogen vapor phase. Analytical flow cytometry was used to check the purity and quantity of each magnetically sorted T cell population. Genomic DNA was isolated from every sorted fraction and measured by UV absorbance on a Nanodrop 2000c. This clone was counted between two and nine times. No cognate antigen has been identified for it. Per-base qualities were not stored, and no clone one base away is much larger.

Including the terminal cysteine and phenylalanine, the CDR3 comprises 13 residues. Only the CDR3 part of the read is kept: 39 bases, read in frame from the first base. According to the germline V gene (reference sequence), CDR1 reads GTSNPN and CDR2 reads SVGIG. V is reduced by 0 bases and J by 4 bases, leaving a spacing of 9 bases between them. Using the deep immunoSEQ assay, TCR CDR3 regions were amplified from genomic DNA by multiplex PCR. Extracted genomic DNA from each cell subset was spread evenly across all wells of several immunoSEQ 96-well plates, with each plate serving as a replicate. For sorted subsets, each replicate PCR was loaded with roughly 0.2 ug genomic DNA, equivalent to some 31,000 T cell genomes. Purified libraries were quantified with a Qubit 3.0 fluorometer, sized on a Bioanalyzer 2100, and re-quantified with the KAPA Library Quantification kit. A separate single-read 150-cycle Illumina NextSeq 550 flow cell was used to sequence each immunoSEQ 96-well plate. In the original analysis: Because the immunoSEQ output included only junctional sequences and no quality scores, the filtering could not be the same as the filtering used for full-length reads. Sequences were annotated with PyIR, a Python wrapper for IgBLAST v1.9, using IMGT germline references to assign V/J genes and CDR3. Reads with weak V/J assignments (E-value above 1e-6), missing CDR3, stop codons, out-of-frame junctions, or ambiguous translated residues were removed. V3J clonotypes were defined by identical inferred V gene, J gene, and CDR3 amino acid sequence. Percentage overlap between repertoires was computed as shared unique clonotypes divided by the size of the smaller repertoire. Repertoire richness was assessed with RTK rarefaction, the Chao1 estimator, and Recon v2.1 estimates of unobserved clonotypes. Generation probabilities were computed with OLGA for all TCRbeta clonotypes obtained by the gDNA method from several donors. TCRdb holds this immuneACCESS table with in-frame rearrangements only. Some clones are missing; in checked studies, unresolved V genes explain under half, and the rest has no known cause. The V and J calls and clone size come from that table; D and trimming were worked out from the DNA. The sample table records around 980,000 clones; more than 75% of these occur just once. Together, the top ten hold around 0.61% of the sample.

The rearranged chain carries TRBV30 and TRBJ1-1; no confident D gene assignment can be made. Sequencing input: memory CD4+ T cells from PBMCs. The cell subset or site label here, explained by the study, means: CD45RA-negative fraction. This clonotype was sampled from a man aged 18 to 30 in good health. Some clones in this sample may be carry-over from other donors' samples. In nucleotide form, the sequence is TGTGCCTGGAGTGTGGAGGGTGGCACTGAAGCTTTCTTT. This translates into CAWSVEGGTEAFF.